The clone carrying this T cell receptor (beta chain) was counted at least ten times. These data are taken from a study of T cells in Graves' hyperthyroidism and ophthalmopathy. What was amplified from RNA transcripts were TCR beta CDR3 regions. Carried out on the TCR CDR3, a first-round RT-PCR used the HTBI primer set. Each CDR3 protein is one row after TCRdb ran MiXCR on the multiplex PCR reads. The sample comprises 350,000 or so distinct CDR3 sequences, around a sixth of which are singletons, and 49% rests with the top ten. V lost 4 bases and J lost 3, with 9 bases in between. There are 12 residues in the CDR3. Germline-derived CDR1 and CDR2 are GTSNPN and SVGIG (reference sequence).

This TCR was sampled from a woman aged 50 to 65 with Graves' hyperthyroidism. V is TRBV30 and J is TRBJ1-1; no reliable D call. Sequencing was performed on blood. The CDR3 bases are TGTGCCTGGACTTGGACGGACACTGAAGCTTTCTTT. It encodes CAWTWTDTEAFF.